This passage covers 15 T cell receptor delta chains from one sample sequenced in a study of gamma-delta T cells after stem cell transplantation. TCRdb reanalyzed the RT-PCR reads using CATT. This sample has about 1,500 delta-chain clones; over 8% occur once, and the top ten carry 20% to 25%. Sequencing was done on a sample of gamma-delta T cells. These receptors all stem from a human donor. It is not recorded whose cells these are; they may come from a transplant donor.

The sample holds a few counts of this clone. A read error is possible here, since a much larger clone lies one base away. DNA of the CDR3: TGTGCCTGTGACACGTTGGGGGCTCCTTTACGGATGTACACCGATAAACTCATCTTT. It specifies CACDTLGAPLRMYTDKLIF. The rearrangement joins TRDV2 to TRDJ1; D is perhaps TRDD3 (6 bases). Looked up from germline, CDR1 is GEAIGNYY and CDR2 is EKD. V was clipped by 1 base and J by 0 bases, with 23 bases between them. The CDR3 totals 19 residues.

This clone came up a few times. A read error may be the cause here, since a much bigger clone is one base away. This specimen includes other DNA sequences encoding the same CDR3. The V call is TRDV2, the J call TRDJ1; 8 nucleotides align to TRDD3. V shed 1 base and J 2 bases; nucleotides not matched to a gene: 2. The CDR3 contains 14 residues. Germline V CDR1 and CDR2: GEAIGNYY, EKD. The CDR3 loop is CACDTWGMTDKLIF. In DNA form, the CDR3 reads TGTGCCTGTGACACTTGGGGGATGACCGATAAACTCATCTTT.

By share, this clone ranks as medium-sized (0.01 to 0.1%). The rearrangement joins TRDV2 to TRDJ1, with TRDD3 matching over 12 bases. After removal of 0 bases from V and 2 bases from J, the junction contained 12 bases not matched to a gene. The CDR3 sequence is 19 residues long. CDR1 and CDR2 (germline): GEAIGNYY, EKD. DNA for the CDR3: TGTGCCTGTGACACCGTCGGTTCTGGGGGATACGCGTTGACCGATAAACTCATCTTT. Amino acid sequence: CACDTVGSGGYALTDKLIF.

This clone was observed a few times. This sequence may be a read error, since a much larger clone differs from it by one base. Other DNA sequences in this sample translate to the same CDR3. In nucleotides, the CDR3 is TGTGCCTGTGACACTGGGGGGTACAGCTCCTGGGACACCCGACAGATGTTTTTC. Its protein product is CACDTGGYSSWDTRQMFF. The rearrangement uses TRDV2 and TRDJ3; a weak D match, TRDD3 (6 bases). Germline loops: CDR1 GEAIGNYY, CDR2 EKD. The CDR3 spans 18 residues. Trimming pared 1 base from V and 0 bases from J, leaving 12 bases between.

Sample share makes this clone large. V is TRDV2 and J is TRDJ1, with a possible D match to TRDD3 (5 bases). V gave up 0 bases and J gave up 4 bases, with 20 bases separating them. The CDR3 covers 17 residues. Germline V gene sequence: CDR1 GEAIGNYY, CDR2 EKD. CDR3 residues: CACDTLMGRRADDKLIF. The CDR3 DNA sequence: TGTGCCTGTGACACCCTGATGGGGAGAAGGGCCGACGATAAACTCATCTTT.

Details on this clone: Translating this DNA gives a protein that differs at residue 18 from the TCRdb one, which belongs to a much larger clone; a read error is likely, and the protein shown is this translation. The CDR3 loop reads CACDTVGDTRGEALTAQPFF. DNA for the CDR3: TGTGCCTGTGACACCGTCGGGGATACGCGAGGGGAAGCTTTGACAGCACAACCCTTCTTT. The chain joins TRDV2 to TRDJ2; 9 bases agree with TRDD3. Germline V lookup: CDR1 GEAIGNYY, CDR2 EKD. The CDR3 extends over 20 amino acids.

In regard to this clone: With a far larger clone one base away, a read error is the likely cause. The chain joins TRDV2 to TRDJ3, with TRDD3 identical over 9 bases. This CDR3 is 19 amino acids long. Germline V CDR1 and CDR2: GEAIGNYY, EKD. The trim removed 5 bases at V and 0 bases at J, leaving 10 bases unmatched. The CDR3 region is CACGILLGDLSWDTRQMFF. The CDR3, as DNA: TGTGCCTGTGGCATCTTACTGGGGGACCTCTCCTGGGACACCCGACAGATGTTTTTC.

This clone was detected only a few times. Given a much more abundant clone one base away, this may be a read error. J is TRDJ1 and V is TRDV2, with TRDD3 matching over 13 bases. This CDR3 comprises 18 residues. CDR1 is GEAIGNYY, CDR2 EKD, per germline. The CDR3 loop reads CACGTVTTGGYGTDKLIF. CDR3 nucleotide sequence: TGTGCCTGTGGCACCGTAACTACTGGGGGATACGGAACCGATAAACTCATCTTT.

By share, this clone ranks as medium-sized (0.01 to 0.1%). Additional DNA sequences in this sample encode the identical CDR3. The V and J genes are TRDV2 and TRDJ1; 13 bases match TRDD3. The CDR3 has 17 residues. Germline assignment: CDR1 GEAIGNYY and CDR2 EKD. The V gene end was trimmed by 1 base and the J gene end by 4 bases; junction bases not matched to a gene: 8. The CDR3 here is CACDTISDWGIRDKLIF. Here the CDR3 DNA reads TGTGCCTGTGACACGATCTCTGACTGGGGGATACGCGATAAACTCATCTTT.

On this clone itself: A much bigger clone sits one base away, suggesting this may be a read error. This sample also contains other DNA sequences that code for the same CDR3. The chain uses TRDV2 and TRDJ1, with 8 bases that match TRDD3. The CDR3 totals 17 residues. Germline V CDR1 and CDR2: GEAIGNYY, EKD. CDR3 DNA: TGTGCCTGTGACACTTGGGGGATGCCGGGACACACCGATAAGCTCATCTTT. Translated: CACDTWGMPGHTDKLIF.

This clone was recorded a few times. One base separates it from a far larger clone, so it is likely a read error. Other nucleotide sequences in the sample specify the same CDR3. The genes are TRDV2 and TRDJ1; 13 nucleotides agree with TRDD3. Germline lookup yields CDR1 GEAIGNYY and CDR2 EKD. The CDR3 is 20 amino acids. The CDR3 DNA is TGTGCCTGCGACACCGGTTCTTTACTGGGGGATACGGTGGACACCGATAAACTCATCTTT. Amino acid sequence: CACDTGSLLGDTVDTDKLIF.

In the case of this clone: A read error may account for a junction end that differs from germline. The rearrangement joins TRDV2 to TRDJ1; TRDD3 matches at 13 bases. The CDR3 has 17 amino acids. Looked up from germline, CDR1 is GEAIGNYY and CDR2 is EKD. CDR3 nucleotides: TGTGCCTGTGACCGACTCACTGGGGGATACGCATCGAGCAAACTCACCTTT. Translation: CACDRLTGGYASSKLTF.

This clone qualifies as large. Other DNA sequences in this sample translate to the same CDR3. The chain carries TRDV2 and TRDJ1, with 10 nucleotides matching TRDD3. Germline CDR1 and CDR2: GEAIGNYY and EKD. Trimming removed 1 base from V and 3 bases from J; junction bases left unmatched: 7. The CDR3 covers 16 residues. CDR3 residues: CACDTLGDIVADKLIF. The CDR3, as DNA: TGTGCCTGTGACACGCTGGGGGATATCGTCGCCGATAAACTCATCTTT.

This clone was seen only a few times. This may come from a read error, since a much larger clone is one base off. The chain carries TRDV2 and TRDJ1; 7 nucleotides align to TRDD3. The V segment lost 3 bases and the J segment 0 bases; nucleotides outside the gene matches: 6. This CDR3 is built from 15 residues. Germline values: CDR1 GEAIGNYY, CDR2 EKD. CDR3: CACDVLLGNTDKLIF. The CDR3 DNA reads TGTGCCTGTGACGTTTTACTGGGGAACACCGATAAACTCATCTTT.

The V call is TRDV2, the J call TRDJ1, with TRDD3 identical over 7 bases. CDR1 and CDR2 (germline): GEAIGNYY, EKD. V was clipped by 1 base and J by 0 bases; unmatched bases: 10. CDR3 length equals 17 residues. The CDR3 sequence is CACDTALGVHYTDKLIF. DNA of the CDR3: TGTGCCTGTGACACGGCTCTGGGGGTCCATTACACCGATAAACTCATCTTT.